Shown below are 30 T cell receptor beta chains from a single sample sequenced in a study of CXCR3-negative and CXCR3-positive naive CD8 T cells. The libraries of TRB cDNA were prepared using 5' RACE with UMI labels. TCRdb processed the 5' RACE reads again and assigns one entry to each CDR3 protein, with no DNA. The sample has tens of thousands of distinct CDR3 sequences, and its top ten clones hold about 25%. Sequenced material: memory CD8+ T cells from blood. The receptors were sampled from a human donor in good health. Some clones in this sample may be carry-over from other donors' samples.

The J gene is TRBJ2-1, the V gene TRBV2. Germline CDR1 is SNHLY and CDR2 is FYNNEI. This CDR3 is built from 13 residues. This CDR3 reads CASRPSSYNEQFF. Drawing the rest from reference TRBV2 and TRBJ2-1, the complete variable domain is EPEVTQTPSHQVTQMGQEVILRCVPISNHLYFYWYRQILGQKVEFLVSFYNNEISEKSEIFDDQFSVERPDGSNFTLKIRSTKLEDSAMYFCASRPSSYNEQFFGPGTRLTVL.

V and J are TRBV28 and TRBJ2-3; TCRdb's assignment of TRBD1 cannot be checked, as there is no DNA. The CDR3 is 18 residues long. Germline V CDR1 and CDR2: MDHEN, SYDVKM. The CDR3 is CASSFSLVGQGDTDTQYF. Full variable domain (remainder filled in from reference TRBV28 and TRBJ2-3): DVKVTQSSRYLVKRTGEKVFLECVQDMDHENMFWYRQDPGLGLRLIYFSYDVKMKEKGDIPEGYSVSREKKERFSLILESASTNQTSMYLCASSFSLVGQGDTDTQYFGPGTRLTVL.

The rearrangement uses TRBV29-1 and TRBJ2-1. CDR1 SQVTM and CDR2 ANQGSEA come from the germline V gene. CDR3 size: 12 residues. This CDR3 reads CSVEEGYNEQFF.

The chain couples TRBV19 to TRBJ1-2. The CDR3 totals 15 residues. Germline values: CDR1 LNHDA, CDR2 SQIVND (reference sequence). The CDR3 sequence is CASSIDLAANYGYTF. Full variable domain (missing parts from reference TRBV19 and TRBJ1-2): DGGITQSPKYLFRKEGQNVTLSCEQNLNHDAMYWYRQDPGQGLRLIYYSQIVNDFQKGDIAEGYSVSREKKESFPLTVTSAQKNPTAFYLCASSIDLAANYGYTFGSGTRLTVV.

The CDR3 loop reads CASSQTDRYEQYF. The chain uses TRBV7-9 and TRBJ2-7; with no DNA, the TCRdb D assignment of TRBD1 cannot be verified. CDR3 length: 13 amino acids. The germline V gene has CDR1 SEHNR and CDR2 FQNEAQ (reference sequence).

The chain joins TRBV6-1 to TRBJ2-3; TCRdb returns TRBD2, unconfirmable since there is no DNA. Germline CDR1 and CDR2: MNHNS and SASEGT. The CDR3 is 14 residues long. CDR3 amino acids: CASSAGLATDTQYF.

The J gene is TRBJ1-6, the V gene TRBV20-1. The V gene's germline CDR1 is DFQATT and CDR2 SNEGSKA (reference sequence). CDR3 size: 13 residues. The CDR3 protein is CSARDKENSPLHF.

The V gene is TRBV6-4, the J gene TRBJ2-3; the TRBD2 assignment by TCRdb is unverifiable without DNA. The CDR3 runs 18 residues. Germline V CDR1 and CDR2: MRHNA, SNTAGT. The CDR3 loop is CASTTRTRTSGSWDTQYF.

This chain links TRBV23-1 with TRBJ2-7; TCRdb reports TRBD1, a call that lacks DNA to check it against. TRBV23-1 belongs to the ORF category, with a function that is uncertain. This CDR3 contains 16 residues. CDR3: CASSQSSGGIAYEQYF.

The chain is built from TRBV15 and TRBJ2-5; TCRdb calls TRBD2, which cannot be checked without DNA. The CDR3 loop spans 15 amino acids. Looked up from germline, CDR1 is LNHNV and CDR2 is YYDKDF (reference sequence). The CDR3 region is CATSGSSGPTETQYF.

The chain uses TRBV20-1 and TRBJ2-7; TCRdb reports TRBD2, a call that lacks DNA to check it against. The V gene's germline CDR1 is DFQATT and CDR2 SNEGSKA (reference sequence). The CDR3 is 13 amino acids. The CDR3 loop is CSARWDVEYEQYF.

V is TRBV29-1 and J is TRBJ1-4; the TRBD1 assignment by TCRdb is unverifiable without DNA. Germline V CDR1 and CDR2: SQVTM, ANQGSEA. The CDR3 runs to 14 residues. Here the CDR3 reads CSVVFRDSNEKLFF.

This chain uses TRBV6-6 with TRBJ1-1; TCRdb's D gene call, TRBD1, goes unchecked for lack of DNA. Germline V gives CDR1 MNHNY, CDR2 SVGAGI (reference sequence). The CDR3 totals 15 residues. CDR3: CASSSALGVDTEAFF.

The chain combines TRBV29-1 with TRBJ2-2; TCRdb proposes TRBD2, but this gene call is untestable without DNA. The CDR3 totals 15 residues. CDR1 is SQVTM, CDR2 ANQGSEA, per germline. This CDR3 reads CSVEEASGTGGELFF.

The genes are TRBV7-9 and TRBJ2-7; TCRdb outputs TRBD1, but without DNA this stays unchecked. CDR1 SEHNR and CDR2 FQNEAQ come from the germline V gene (reference sequence). This CDR3 region has 14 residues. The CDR3 reads CASSPNRGTYEQYF.

Here the CDR3 reads CASSHPDRDRGELFF. The V and J genes are TRBV23-1 and TRBJ2-2; lacking DNA, the TRBD1 call made by TCRdb goes unchecked. TRBV23-1 is sorted into the ORF group, with uncertain function. This CDR3 has 15 residues.

This sequence joins TRBV5-1 and TRBJ1-2; TCRdb proposes TRBD1, but this gene call is untestable without DNA. The CDR3 is made up of 16 amino acids. Germline V lookup: CDR1 SGHRS, CDR2 YFSETQ. CDR3 region: CASSLAGTGLNYGYTF.

This sequence joins TRBV29-1 and TRBJ1-1; the D call from TCRdb, TRBD1, cannot be confirmed without DNA. The CDR3 has 15 amino acids. CDR1 and CDR2 from the germline V gene are SQVTM and ANQGSEA. CDR3 sequence reads: CSVETPRGINTEAFF.

This chain connects TRBV7-2 to TRBJ2-7; lacking DNA, the TRBD2 call made by TCRdb goes unchecked. The V gene's germline CDR1 is SGHTA and CDR2 FQGNSA. The CDR3 runs 14 residues. The CDR3 sequence: CASSWTSVDYEQYF.

The V and J genes are TRBV7-9 and TRBJ2-1; the D call from TCRdb, TRBD1, cannot be confirmed without DNA. The germline CDR1 and CDR2 sequences are SEHNR and FQNEAQ (reference sequence). The CDR3 consists of 15 residues. The CDR3 reads CASSQAGGPANEQFF.

The CDR3 loop is CASTEPASTDTQYF. V gene TRBV19 combines with J gene TRBJ2-3. The CDR3 has 14 residues. Germline V gives CDR1 LNHDA, CDR2 SQIVND (reference sequence).

The rearrangement uses TRBV12-3 or TRBV12-4 and TRBJ1-6. The CDR3 totals 12 residues. CDR3 region: CASSWGNSPLHF.

CDR3: CATSTGGEQYF. The V gene is TRBV6-6, the J gene TRBJ2-7; lacking DNA, the TRBD1 call made by TCRdb goes unchecked. This CDR3 has 11 amino acids. Germline lookup yields CDR1 MNHNY and CDR2 SVGAGI (reference sequence).

The gene calls are TRBV6-5 and TRBJ1-5; without DNA, the TCRdb call of TRBD1 cannot be checked. The CDR3 is 12 residues long. The germline V gene encodes CDR1 MNHEY and CDR2 SVGAGI. CDR3 amino acids: CGAGQNNQPQHF.

The CDR3 region is CASSEGAYGYTF. V is TRBV12-3 or TRBV12-4 and J is TRBJ1-2; with no DNA, the TCRdb D assignment of TRBD1 cannot be verified. The CDR3 loop spans 12 amino acids.

The chain recombines TRBV29-1 with TRBJ2-7. CDR3 length: 12 residues. From germline, CDR1 is SQVTM and CDR2 ANQGSEA. The chain's CDR3 is CSVGGSGDEQYF.

The V gene is TRBV9, the J gene TRBJ2-3. CDR1 and CDR2 from the germline V gene are SGDLS and YYNGEE. CDR3 size: 15 residues. Here the CDR3 reads CASSVSTSSTDTQYF.

The rearrangement joins TRBV28 to TRBJ2-5. Germline V gene lookup returns CDR1 MDHEN and CDR2 SYDVKM. The CDR3 is 11 residues long. The CDR3 here is CASSRQETQYF.

The chain uses TRBV5-1 and TRBJ2-7; the D call from TCRdb, TRBD2, cannot be confirmed without DNA. Germline V lookup: CDR1 SGHRS, CDR2 YFSETQ. CDR3 size: 14 residues. CDR3 residues: CASSYGLAGVEQYF.

CDR3 protein: CASSLGQGVRQPQHF. The J gene is TRBJ1-5, the V gene TRBV12-3 or TRBV12-4; TCRdb names TRBD1, which stays unverified in the absence of DNA. This CDR3 is built from 15 residues.